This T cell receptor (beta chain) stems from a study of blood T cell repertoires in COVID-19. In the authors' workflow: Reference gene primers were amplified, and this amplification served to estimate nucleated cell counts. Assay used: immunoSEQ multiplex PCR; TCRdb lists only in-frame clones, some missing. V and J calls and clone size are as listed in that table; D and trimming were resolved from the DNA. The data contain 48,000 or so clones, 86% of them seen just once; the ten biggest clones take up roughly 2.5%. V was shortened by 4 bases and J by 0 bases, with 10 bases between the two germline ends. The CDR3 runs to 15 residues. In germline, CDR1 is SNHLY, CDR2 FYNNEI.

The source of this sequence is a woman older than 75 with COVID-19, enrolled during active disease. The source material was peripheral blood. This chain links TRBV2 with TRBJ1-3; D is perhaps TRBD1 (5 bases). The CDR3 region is CASSGDSYSGNTIYF. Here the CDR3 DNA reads TGTGCCAGCAGTGGTGACAGCTACTCTGGAAACACCATATATTTT.